This passage covers 4 T cell receptor beta chains from one sample sequenced in a study of T cells in Graves' hyperthyroidism and ophthalmopathy. There were TCR beta CDR3 regions amplified from RNA transcripts. In the first-round RT-PCR of the TCR CDR3, the HTBI primer set was used. Using its own MiXCR run on the multiplex PCR reads, TCRdb lists one record per CDR3 protein. The sample holds 400,000 or so distinct CDR3 sequences; around 15% are singletons and the top ten take approximately 19%. The source material was blood. The receptors here all came from a woman aged 55-69 years with Graves' ophthalmopathy.

This clonotype has only a few counts. The rearrangement links TRBV16 to TRBJ1-2, with D possibly matching TRBD1 (5 bases). Germline V gene sequence: CDR1 KGHSY, CDR2 FQNENV. Trimming removed 0 bases at V and 3 bases at J, with 8 bases between. The CDR3 spans 14 residues. The CDR3 sequence is CASSQSGQDYGYTF. CDR3 coding DNA: TGTGCCAGCAGCCAATCGGGGCAGGACTATGGCTACACCTTC. Filled out from reference TRBV16 and TRBJ1-2, the complete variable domain reads GEEVAQTPKHLVRGEGQKAKLYCAPIKGHSYVFWYQQVLKNEFKFLISFQNENVFDETGMPKERFSAKCLPNSPCSLEIQATKLEDSAVYFCASSQSGQDYGYTFGSGTRLTVV.

As for this clonotype: This may arise from a read error, as a much more abundant clone is one base away. The chain joins TRBV3-1 to TRBJ2-1; D may be TRBD1 or TRBD2 (5 bases each). The CDR3 sequence is 14 residues long. Per germline, CDR1 LGHDT and CDR2 YNNKEL (reference sequence). The DNA for the CDR3 is TGTGCCGGCAGCCCCAGCACGGGGCACAATGAGCAGTTCTTC. Translation: CAGSPSTGHNEQFF.

The sample holds many counts of this clonotype. The genes are TRBV20-1 and TRBJ1-1, with TRBD1 matching over 8 bases. The ends lost 3 bases at V and 5 bases at J; junction bases unmatched: 11. Germline CDR1 DFQATT, CDR2 SNEGSKA (reference sequence). This CDR3 has 15 residues. The CDR3 DNA sequence: TGCAGTGCTAGGGTAGGCGGACAGGGCAAGACTGAAGCTTTCTTT. This gives the protein CSARVGGQGKTEAFF.

Comment on this clonotype: Given a much more abundant clone one base away, this may be a read error. The chain recombines TRBV7-9 with TRBJ1-1; D remains unclear. Per germline, CDR1 SEHNR and CDR2 FQNEAQ (reference sequence). Between the trimmed V and J ends, which lost 1 base and 8 bases, there was a span of 8 bases. There are 12 residues in the CDR3. The CDR3 nucleotides read TGTGCCAGCAGCTTAGAGGCGGGGGAAGCTTTCTTT. Its translation: CASSLEAGEAFF.